This TCR beta chain was sequenced for a study of T-cell memory formation after mild COVID-19. Study-level information: Among the donors, TCR clusters were largely specific to each donor.

Study-level results: From day 15 to 85, contracting clones were balanced between CD4 and CD8, whereas later expanders leaned toward CD4+. CD4+ contracting clones lay mainly in CM and EM, CD8+ ones in EMRA.

The CDR3 is 14 residues long. V gave up 3 bases and J gave up 6 bases, with 13 bases separating them. CDR1 WSHSY and CDR2 SAAADI come from the germline V gene. This clonotype has only a few counts. Its antigen remains unidentified. Via MiXCR, TCRdb re-called the 5' RACE reads, giving one row per CDR3 protein. The sample contains approximately 350,000 distinct CDR3 sequences, around 27% of which appear only once. This chain links TRBV10-2 with TRBJ2-3; a weak D match, TRBD2 (6 bases). The sequencing sample was made of PBMCs or a T cell subset sorted from them (not recorded which). This TCR was recovered from an adult woman who had mild COVID-19 (a few samples of this study predate the infection). Cell type and time point are not known. The CDR3 here is CASSDRGAFDTQYF. The DNA of the CDR3 is TGCGCCAGCAGTGATCGCGGGGCGTTTGATACGCAGTATTTT.